The 32 T cell receptor beta chains reported below all come from one sample, sequenced in a study of cytomegalovirus exposure and HLA in healthy donors. Primers included in the PCR were 60 Vbeta and 13 Jbeta primers. The method was immunoSEQ multiplex PCR; TCRdb's version includes in-frame clones alone and lacks a portion of them. This sample has nearly 300,000 clones; just over 85% occur once, and the top ten carry around 4.2%. Sequenced material: PBMCs. Receptor source: a man aged 40-55 years in good health and CMV-seropositive.

The chain recombines TRBV27 with TRBJ2-2; TRBD2 matches 8 bases. The CDR3 length is 16 residues. The junction had 7 bases not matched to a gene; V was cut back by 0 bases and J by 7 bases. Per the germline V gene, CDR1 is MNHEY and CDR2 is SMNVEV (reference sequence). The CDR3 nucleotides are TGTGCCAGCAGTTTATCCAACCCCGGGACTAGCGGGGAGCTGTTTTTT. This gives the protein CASSLSNPGTSGELFF.

The rearrangement uses TRBV27 and TRBJ2-7; TRBD2 matches 12 bases. This CDR3 is built from 15 residues. Trimming took 5 bases from V and 7 from J; bases not matched to a gene: 9. Germline CDR1 and CDR2: MNHEY and SMNVEV (reference sequence). In DNA, the CDR3 is TGTGCCAGCAGTCCGTGGACTAGCGGGATGGGGGAGCAGTACTTC. It codes for CASSPWTSGMGEQYF.

This clone was detected once. The V gene is TRBV6-5, the J gene TRBJ1-2; no firm D call. There are 13 residues in the CDR3. Trimming left V 4 bases short and J 8 bases short, with 14 bases between. Germline V gene data show CDR1 as MNHEY and CDR2 as SVGAGI. CDR3 region: CASSLSGKRGYTF. DNA of the CDR3: TGTGCCAGCAGTTTGTCGGGGAAACGAGGCTACACCTTC.

A few counts support this clone. The V gene is TRBV4-1, the J gene TRBJ1-4, with a tentative D call TRBD1 (6 bases). Looked up from germline, CDR1 is MGHRA and CDR2 is YSYEKL. CDR3 length: 15 amino acids. V shed 1 base and J shed 4 bases, with 10 bases lying between them. The CDR3 bases are TGCGCCAGCAGCCAAGGACAGGTGATTAATGAAAAACTGTTTTTT. It translates to CASSQGQVINEKLFF.

The chain couples TRBV6-1 to TRBJ2-3; 8 nucleotides match TRBD2. The CDR3 is 16 amino acids. V trimming: 6 bases; J trimming: 2 bases; junction bases outside the gene matches: 10. The V gene's germline CDR1 is MNHNS and CDR2 SASEGT. CDR3 coding DNA: TGTGCCAGCAGGGAACCCGGGACTAGAACCACAGATACGCAGTATTTT. Translated, it gives CASREPGTRTTDTQYF.

Of note for this clone: At one end, the junction sequence differs from germline, possibly due to a read error. This rearrangement joins TRBV7-9 to TRBJ1-1; possibly TRBD1 for D (5 bases). Germline CDR1 and CDR2: SEHNR and FQNEAQ (reference sequence). The CDR3 is 15 amino acids. This chain's CDR3 is CSSSLALGGGTEAFF. For the CDR3, the DNA is TGTTCCAGCAGCTTAGCGCTGGGGGGAGGGACTGAAGCTTTCTTT. Supplemented by reference TRBV7-9 and TRBJ1-1, the full variable domain reads DTGVSQNPRHKITKRGQNVTFRCDPISEHNRLYWYRQTLGQGPEFLTYFQNEAQLEKSRLLSDRFSAERPKGSFSTLEIQRTEQGDSAMYLCSSSLALGGGTEAFFGQGTRLTVV.

The J gene is TRBJ2-5, the V gene TRBV28; weak D call: TRBD1 (6 bases). The CDR3 is 12 residues long. Germline V gene data show CDR1 as MDHEN and CDR2 as SYDVKM. The V gene lost 8 bases and the J gene lost 4 bases, with 11 bases spanning the gap. CDR3 nucleotide sequence: TGTGCCAGCTACAGGGTGCGAGAGACCCAGTACTTC. Protein: CASYRVRETQYF. Together with reference TRBV28 and TRBJ2-5, the CDR3 gives the full variable domain: DVKVTQSSRYLVKRTGEKVFLECVQDMDHENMFWYRQDPGLGLRLIYFSYDVKMKEKGDIPEGYSVSREKKERFSLILESASTNQTSMYLCASYRVRETQYFGPGTRLLVL.

The chain combines TRBV5-4 with TRBJ2-2; 13 nucleotides line up with TRBD2. Germline lookup yields CDR1 SGHNT and CDR2 YYREEE (reference sequence). J gave up 6 bases and V 2 bases, and 1 base lay outside the gene matches. The CDR3 sequence is 15 residues long. CDR3 in amino acids: CASSLGLAGAGELFF. CDR3 bases: TGTGCCAGCAGCTTAGGACTAGCGGGAGCCGGGGAGCTGTTTTTT.

This clone was observed a few times. The CDR3 sequence: CASSPGLGNTEAFF. CDR3 coding DNA: TGTGCCAGCAGTCCAGGGTTGGGGAACACTGAAGCTTTCTTT. The rearrangement joins TRBV27 to TRBJ1-1, with D possibly TRBD1 on 5 matching bases. The germline gives CDR1 MNHEY, CDR2 SMNVEV (reference sequence). Trimming pared 5 bases from V and 1 base from J, leaving 11 bases between. The CDR3 sequence is 14 residues long.

The chain uses TRBV10-3 and TRBJ2-1; 8 positions agree with TRBD1. J was trimmed by 8 bases and V by 6 bases; bases with no gene match: 3. The germline V gene has CDR1 ENHRY and CDR2 SYGVKD. The CDR3 length is 12 residues. The CDR3 coding sequence is TGTGCCATCAGCGGACAGGGCGATGAGCAGTTCTTC. Protein sequence: CAISGQGDEQFF.

The V call is TRBV5-1, the J call TRBJ2-7; tentative D call: TRBD1 (6 bases). The ends were cut back, 0 bases at V and 2 bases at J, with 15 bases in the middle. There are 16 residues in the CDR3. Per the germline V gene, CDR1 is SGHRS and CDR2 is YFSETQ. The DNA for the CDR3 is TGCGCCAGCAGCTTGGGTGGGACACAGCCCCCCTACGAGCAGTACTTC. As protein: CASSLGGTQPPYEQYF.

Details on this clone: Germline and junction disagree at one end, which may indicate a read error. The chain recombines TRBV2 with TRBJ2-7; TRBD1 might be the D (6 bases). The CDR3 has 14 residues. In germline, CDR1 is SNHLY, CDR2 FYNNEI. The CDR3 coding sequence is TGTGCCAGCAGAGAAGCCGGGACAACGGGGGAGCAGTACTTC. It translates to CASREAGTTGEQYF.

The V call is TRBV5-1, the J call TRBJ2-1, with 9 bases that match TRBD1. Germline-derived CDR1 and CDR2 are SGHRS and YFSETQ. V trimming: 4 bases; J trimming: 5 bases; junction bases outside the gene matches: 4. This CDR3 has 14 residues. CDR3 sequence: CASSEQGANNEQFF. CDR3 bases: TGCGCCAGCAGCGAACAGGGGGCAAACAATGAGCAGTTCTTC.

The gene calls are TRBV27 and TRBJ2-1, with no clear D. The CDR3 totals 13 residues. The germline V gene encodes CDR1 MNHEY and CDR2 SMNVEV (reference sequence). Deletions cut 7 bases from V and 4 bases from J, with 11 bases between. In DNA form, the CDR3 reads TGTGCCAGCACCCCCCTCGGGTACAATGAGCAGTTCTTC. Translation: CASTPLGYNEQFF.

The V call is TRBV9, the J call TRBJ2-1, with D tentatively TRBD2 (5 bases). The V gene's germline CDR1 is SGDLS and CDR2 YYNGEE. The CDR3 sequence is 14 residues long. The V gene lost 3 bases and the J gene lost 5 bases, with 12 bases spanning the gap. CDR3 sequence: CASSGEGTHNEQFF. The DNA of the CDR3 is TGTGCCAGCAGCGGAGAGGGTACCCACAATGAGCAGTTCTTC.

This clone was observed once. This chain links TRBV19 with TRBJ1-6; the D gene is possibly TRBD1 (5 bases). The CDR3 covers 13 residues. Per the germline V gene, CDR1 is LNHDA and CDR2 is SQIVND (reference sequence). The ends were cut back, 3 bases at V and 7 bases at J, with 7 bases in the middle. Written as DNA, the CDR3 is TGTGCCAGTAGTATGCAGGGAAATTCACCCCTCCACTTT. Protein: CASSMQGNSPLHF. The whole variable domain, filled in from reference TRBV19 and TRBJ1-6, reads DGGITQSPKYLFRKEGQNVTLSCEQNLNHDAMYWYRQDPGQGLRLIYYSQIVNDFQKGDIAEGYSVSREKKESFPLTVTSAQKNPTAFYLCASSMQGNSPLHFGNGTRLTVT.

The CDR3 loop is CASRPTGANTEAFF. The CDR3, as DNA: TGTGCCAGCAGGCCGACAGGAGCGAACACTGAAGCTTTCTTT. The gene calls are TRBV5-6 and TRBJ1-1; perhaps TRBD1 as D (6 bases). CDR3 length equals 14 residues. Germline loops: CDR1 SGHDT, CDR2 YYEEEE. Trimming removed 5 bases at V and 1 base at J, with 12 bases between.

The chain couples TRBV5-5 to TRBJ1-1; 7 nucleotides line up with TRBD1. CDR3 length: 13 amino acids. Germline assignment: CDR1 SGHKS and CDR2 YYEKEE (reference sequence). The trim removed 3 bases at V and 4 bases at J, leaving 3 bases unmatched. This CDR3 is CASSSQGPTEAFF. The CDR3 DNA reads TGTGCCAGCAGCTCACAGGGGCCCACTGAAGCTTTCTTT.

The chain links TRBV5-1 to TRBJ2-5; 7 nucleotides agree with TRBD1. Unmatched junction bases numbered 16, after V lost 5 bases and J lost 3 bases. Germline CDR1 is SGHRS and CDR2 is YFSETQ. The CDR3 loop spans 17 amino acids. Here the CDR3 DNA reads TGCGCCAGCAGGGGGACAGTAGTGAACCTTGGCGAAGAGACCCAGTACTTC. It is translated as CASRGTVVNLGEETQYF. The whole variable domain, filled in from reference TRBV5-1 and TRBJ2-5, reads KAGVTQTPRYLIKTRGQQVTLSCSPISGHRSVSWYQQTPGQGLQFLFEYFSETQRNKGNFPGRFSGRQFSNSRSEMNVSTLELGDSALYLCASRGTVVNLGEETQYFGPGTRLLVL.

The chain employs TRBV7-2 and TRBJ2-7; TRBD1 agrees at 7 bases. Germline V gene lookup returns CDR1 SGHTA and CDR2 FQGNSA. This CDR3 is built from 14 residues. V shed 4 bases and J 4 bases; nucleotides not matched to a gene: 7. The CDR3 reads CASSSKGARYEQYF. In DNA, the CDR3 is TGTGCCAGCAGCTCGAAGGGGGCGCGGTACGAGCAGTACTTC.

V gene TRBV19 combines with J gene TRBJ1-5; 10 nucleotides match TRBD1. The V gene's germline CDR1 is LNHDA and CDR2 SQIVND (reference sequence). The CDR3 is made up of 18 amino acids. V was pared by 3 bases and J by 2 bases, with 10 bases of the junction left unmatched. In DNA form, the CDR3 reads TGTGCCAGTAGTATGGGGGGACAGGGGAGGATTGGCAATCAGCCCCAGCATTTT. Translated, it gives CASSMGGQGRIGNQPQHF. Drawing the rest from reference TRBV19 and TRBJ1-5, the complete variable domain is DGGITQSPKYLFRKEGQNVTLSCEQNLNHDAMYWYRQDPGQGLRLIYYSQIVNDFQKGDIAEGYSVSREKKESFPLTVTSAQKNPTAFYLCASSMGGQGRIGNQPQHFGDGTRLSIL.

The chain joins TRBV29-1 to TRBJ2-7, with a weak D call TRBD2 (6 bases). This CDR3 spans 14 amino acids. Germline CDR1 is SQVTM and CDR2 is ANQGSEA. Trimming took off 4 bases at V and 1 base at J, with 14 bases between the two ends. CDR3 sequence: CSVVGGSQSYEQYF. DNA of the CDR3: TGCAGCGTTGTTGGGGGGAGTCAATCCTACGAGCAGTACTTC.

The chain employs TRBV7-2 and TRBJ2-3, with D hard to call. The CDR3 totals 12 residues. Between the trimmed V and J ends, which lost 3 bases and 6 bases, there was a span of 7 bases. Germline loops: CDR1 SGHTA, CDR2 FQGNSA. CDR3 nucleotide sequence: TGTGCCAGCAGCTTCTCTATGGATACGCAGTATTTT. It yields the protein CASSFSMDTQYF.

V and J are TRBV30 and TRBJ1-5; maybe TRBD1 (6 bases). This CDR3 comprises 14 residues. The V and J ends lost 2 bases and 3 bases respectively, with 11 bases between them. Looked up from germline, CDR1 is GTSNPN and CDR2 is SVGIG (reference sequence). The CDR3 bases are TGTGCCTGGAGTTCTACAGGGTCCAATCAGCCCCAGCATTTT. Protein sequence: CAWSSTGSNQPQHF.

The genes are TRBV10-1 and TRBJ1-5; D is possibly TRBD1 (5 bases). This CDR3 has 16 residues. Per germline, CDR1 WNHNN and CDR2 SYGVQD (reference sequence). Trimming stripped 6 bases from V and 0 bases from J, with 15 bases between. The DNA of the CDR3 is TGCGCCAGCAGCCTTCTGGGACTGAATAGCAATCAGCCCCAGCATTTT. It specifies CASSLLGLNSNQPQHF.

This clone was recorded only once. The DNA of the CDR3 is TGTGCCTGGAGTGTATATCGGCGGCAGTACTACGAGCAGTACTTC. Translating it yields CAWSVYRRQYYEQYF. The chain combines TRBV30 with TRBJ2-7; D remains unclear. With 0 bases removed from V and 3 bases from J, the gap between germline ends came to 15 bases. The CDR3 contains 15 residues. The germline V gene encodes CDR1 GTSNPN and CDR2 SVGIG (reference sequence).

This chain uses TRBV19 with TRBJ2-2, with 8 positions matching TRBD2. Per the germline V gene, CDR1 is LNHDA and CDR2 is SQIVND (reference sequence). The CDR3 runs 17 residues. Losses at the gene ends were 4 bases for V and 0 bases for J; bases not matched to a gene: 7. The CDR3 is CASSRPQRESNTGELFF. CDR3 in DNA: TGTGCCAGTAGTAGGCCCCAGCGGGAGTCGAACACCGGGGAGCTGTTTTTT.

Written as DNA, the CDR3 is TGTGCCAGCAGTTTATCGGGGCAGTCTGGCGAGCAGTACTTC. This translates into CASSLSGQSGEQYF. This chain joins TRBV27 and TRBJ2-7; tentative D call: TRBD1 (5 bases). Germline CDR1 and CDR2: MNHEY and SMNVEV (reference sequence). V dropped 0 bases and J dropped 6 bases, with 12 bases sitting between them. This CDR3 has 14 residues.

The chain carries TRBV10-3 and TRBJ2-3; 7 nucleotides align to TRBD2. V shed 8 bases, J shed 2 bases, and the junction held 16 bases outside the gene matches. CDR1 is ENHRY, CDR2 SYGVKD, per germline. The CDR3 sequence is 17 residues long. The CDR3 region is CAISGSLAEVPTDTQYF. The DNA for the CDR3 is TGTGCCATCTCGGGGTCCCTAGCGGAGGTCCCCACAGATACGCAGTATTTT.

This clone turned up a few times. V gene TRBV7-9 combines with J gene TRBJ1-4; TRBD1 matches 8 bases. Germline trimming cut 6 bases from V and 3 bases from J; bases unmatched to any gene: 6. CDR1 is SEHNR and CDR2 is FQNEAQ in the germline V gene (reference sequence). This CDR3 has 15 residues. The CDR3 sequence: CASSQGASANEKLFF. The CDR3 DNA sequence: TGTGCCAGCAGTCAGGGGGCTTCGGCTAATGAAAAACTGTTTTTT.

The chain is built from TRBV9 and TRBJ2-5; TRBD2 aligns across 9 bases. The V segment lost 0 bases and the J segment 5 bases; nucleotides outside the gene matches: 8. CDR1 is SGDLS, CDR2 YYNGEE, per germline. This CDR3 spans 16 amino acids. The CDR3 region has the DNA TGTGCCAGCAGCGTAGGGGGCGGGAGGGTCGGGGAGACCCAGTACTTC. Its translation is CASSVGGGRVGETQYF.

The rearrangement uses TRBV7-9 and TRBJ1-2, with D possibly matching TRBD1 (6 bases). The CDR3 is 15 residues long. V lost 5 bases, J lost 4 bases, and 17 bases lay in between. Germline V gene data show CDR1 as SEHNR and CDR2 as FQNEAQ (reference sequence). The CDR3 DNA is TGTGCCAGCAGCCCCAGAGGGGGGGTTGGCTATGGCTACACCTTC. Translation: CASSPRGGVGYGYTF.